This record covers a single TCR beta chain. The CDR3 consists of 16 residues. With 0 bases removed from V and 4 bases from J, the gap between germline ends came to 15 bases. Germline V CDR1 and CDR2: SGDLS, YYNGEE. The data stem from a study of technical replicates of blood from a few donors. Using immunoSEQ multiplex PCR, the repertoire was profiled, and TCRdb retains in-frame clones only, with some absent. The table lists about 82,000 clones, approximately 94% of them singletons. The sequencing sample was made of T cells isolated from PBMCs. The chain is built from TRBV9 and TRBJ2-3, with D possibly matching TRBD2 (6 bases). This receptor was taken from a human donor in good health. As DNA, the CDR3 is TGTGCCAGCAGCGTAGGATCCGGGAGAGGCCCAGATACGCAGTATTTT. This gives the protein CASSVGSGRGPDTQYF.